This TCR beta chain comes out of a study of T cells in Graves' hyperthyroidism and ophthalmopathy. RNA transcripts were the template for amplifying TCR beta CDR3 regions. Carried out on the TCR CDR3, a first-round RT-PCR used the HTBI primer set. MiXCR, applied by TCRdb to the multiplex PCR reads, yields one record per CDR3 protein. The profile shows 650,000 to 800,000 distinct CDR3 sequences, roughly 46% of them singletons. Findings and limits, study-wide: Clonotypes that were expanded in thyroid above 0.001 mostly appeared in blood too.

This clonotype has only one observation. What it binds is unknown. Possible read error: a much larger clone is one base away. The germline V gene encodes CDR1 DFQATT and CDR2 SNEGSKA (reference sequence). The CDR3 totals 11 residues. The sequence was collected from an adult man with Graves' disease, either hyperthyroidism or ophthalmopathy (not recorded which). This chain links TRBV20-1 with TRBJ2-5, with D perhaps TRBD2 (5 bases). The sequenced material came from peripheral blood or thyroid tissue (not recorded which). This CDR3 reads CSTRDWETQYF. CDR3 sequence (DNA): TGCAGTACTAGAGACTGGGAGACCCAGTACTTC.